This TCR beta chain comes out of a study of graft-versus-host responses after intestinal transplantation. Findings and limits, study-wide: Circulating GvH clones peaking coincided with falling HvG clones soon after transplant. Patients with graft-donor T cell macrochimerism had high graft-versus-host to host-versus-graft clonal ratios in allografts.

Details on this clone: Its target is not known.

Method: immunoSEQ multiplex PCR; TCRdb's copy keeps in-frame clones and lacks some. The sample includes around 100,000 clones, around 90% of them seen just once. V was trimmed by 6 bases and J by 3 bases, leaving 15 bases between them. CDR1 and CDR2 from the germline V gene are MNHEY and SMNVEV (reference sequence). This CDR3 region has 14 residues. The V call is TRBV27, the J call TRBJ2-7; no clear D gene. This specimen was unstimulated CD4+ T cells sorted from spleen or lymph node cells, taken before transplant. The sequence was obtained from a human donor who was the organ donor for an intestinal transplant. In nucleotides, the CDR3 is TGTGCCAGCAGGGTCCTTGCCTATCGCTACGAGCAGTACTTC. Translated, it gives CASRVLAYRYEQYF.